These 15 T cell receptor beta chains share one sample of origin, sequenced in a study of blood T cells in healthy people across ages. A second PCR of roughly 6 to 12 cycles used a sample-barcoded 5' primer and a J-beta primer mix. MiXCR, run by TCRdb on the 5' RACE reads, gives a single entry per CDR3 protein. The table shows more than 650,000 distinct CDR3 sequences, with roughly 53% occurring only once. Sequencing was performed on blood. Source of these receptors: a man older than 75 in good health.

The genes are TRBV3-1 and TRBJ2-3, with TRBD2 matching over 12 bases. The ends lost 2 bases at V and 14 bases at J; junction bases unmatched: 11. Germline V gives CDR1 LGHDT, CDR2 YNNKEL (reference sequence). This CDR3 has 15 amino acids. CDR3 in DNA: TGTGCCAGCAGCCAACCGGGACTAGCGGGCCCGAGCGCGTATTTT. Its protein product is CASSQPGLAGPSAYF.

The chain couples TRBV7-2 to TRBJ2-7, with D possibly TRBD2 on 6 matching bases. The ends were cut back, 9 bases at V and 3 bases at J, with 18 bases in the middle. The CDR3 consists of 14 residues. Germline CDR1 SGHTA, CDR2 FQGNSA. In DNA, the CDR3 is TGTGCCAGGAGGGGAATGACTAGTCTCTACGAGCAGTACTTC. Translation gives CARRGMTSLYEQYF.

The gene calls are TRBV12-5 and TRBJ2-7, with D perhaps matching TRBD1 (5 bases). V was shortened by 4 bases and J by 0 bases, with 10 bases between the two germline ends. CDR3 length: 14 amino acids. In germline, CDR1 is LGHNT, CDR2 FRNRAP. The CDR3 region is CASGSTGSSYEQYF. The CDR3 nucleotides are TGTGCTAGTGGTTCAACAGGTTCCTCCTACGAGCAGTACTTC. The whole variable domain, filled in from reference TRBV12-5 and TRBJ2-7, reads DARVTQTPRHKVTEMGQEVTMRCQPILGHNTVFWYRQTMMQGLELLAYFRNRAPLDDSGMPKDRFSAEMPDATLATLKIQPSEPRDSAVYFCASGSTGSSYEQYFGPGTRLTVT.

The CDR3, as DNA: TGCAGTGCCAAGGGCGGGGGGAACACTGAAGCTTTCTTT. Protein product: CSAKGGGNTEAFF. V and J are TRBV20-1 and TRBJ1-1, with D possibly matching TRBD1 (5 bases). Trimming cost V 6 bases and J 1 base, with 12 bases left between them. In germline, CDR1 is DFQATT, CDR2 SNEGSKA (reference sequence). The CDR3 runs to 13 residues.

This clonotype was seen a few times. The chain joins TRBV13 to TRBJ2-1; 10 nucleotides agree with TRBD2. The CDR3 loop spans 19 amino acids. From germline, CDR1 is PRHDT and CDR2 FYEKMQ (reference sequence). Trimming cost V 5 bases and J 0 bases; bases outside gene matches: 13. This chain's CDR3 is CASSPARGLALSSYNEQFF. CDR3 nucleotides: TGTGCCAGCAGCCCCGCCCGGGGACTAGCGTTGAGCTCCTACAATGAGCAGTTCTTC.

In its sample, this clonotype was seen many times. The chain recombines TRBV29-1 with TRBJ2-3; TRBD1 might be the D (6 bases). V lost 4 bases and J lost 3, with 11 bases in between. CDR3 length: 13 amino acids. CDR1 SQVTM and CDR2 ANQGSEA come from the germline V gene. The CDR3 DNA is TGCAGCGTTGCCAGGGGAGAGACAGATACGCAGTATTTT. Protein: CSVARGETDTQYF.

This clonotype was picked up one time. This sequence joins TRBV20-1 and TRBJ2-2, with TRBD2 identical over 12 bases. J lost 8 bases, V lost 6 bases, and 4 bases had no gene match. The V gene's germline CDR1 is DFQATT and CDR2 SNEGSKA (reference sequence). This CDR3 contains 13 residues. The CDR3 sequence is CSAQTSGRGELFF. CDR3 DNA sequence: TGCAGTGCCCAGACTAGCGGGAGAGGGGAGCTGTTTTTT.

The V and J genes are TRBV29-1 and TRBJ1-5; D is unclear. CDR1 and CDR2 from the germline V gene are SQVTM and ANQGSEA. Trimming shortened V by 4 bases and J by 0 bases, and 7 bases separated the two germline ends. There are 13 residues in the CDR3. The CDR3 DNA reads TGCAGCGTTGGTACAGATAGCAATCAGCCCCAGCATTTT. Translated: CSVGTDSNQPQHF.

There are a few counts of this clonotype. The chain joins TRBV7-6 to TRBJ2-5; 9 nucleotides align to TRBD1. V dropped 1 base and J dropped 5; count of bases not matched to a gene: 14. Germline V CDR1 and CDR2: SGHVS, FNYEAQ. The CDR3 contains 18 residues. The CDR3 loop reads CASSLEGSGQGSWETQYF. Written as DNA, the CDR3 is TGTGCCAGCAGCTTAGAGGGATCTGGACAGGGGAGCTGGGAGACCCAGTACTTC.

J is TRBJ2-7 and V is TRBV25-1; 14 nucleotides agree with TRBD2. Trimming removed 7 bases from V and 5 bases from J; junction bases left unmatched: 4. This CDR3 spans 14 amino acids. Germline V gene sequence: CDR1 MGHDK, CDR2 SYGVNS. The CDR3 region has the DNA TGTGCCAGCATTGGGACTAGCGGGAGCCACGAGCAGTACTTC. Its protein is CASIGTSGSHEQYF.

J is TRBJ2-7 and V is TRBV4-1, with a weak D call TRBD2 (5 bases). CDR3 length: 15 residues. Germline V gene data show CDR1 as MGHRA and CDR2 as YSYEKL. V dropped 2 bases and J dropped 3 bases, with 14 bases sitting between them. CDR3 loop: CASSQNPSGSYEQYF. Here the CDR3 DNA reads TGCGCCAGCAGCCAAAATCCCTCGGGAAGCTACGAGCAGTACTTC.

The chain joins TRBV5-8 to TRBJ2-5, with 8 bases matching TRBD1. Germline V gene lookup returns CDR1 SGHTS and CDR2 YDEGEE. The CDR3 contains 15 residues. The V gene end was trimmed by 2 bases and the J gene end by 5 bases; junction bases not matched to a gene: 8. CDR3 bases: TGTGCCAGCAGCTTCGGACAGGGTGTGCGGGAGACCCAGTACTTC. Amino acid sequence: CASSFGQGVRETQYF.

The rearrangement joins TRBV12-3 or TRBV12-4 to TRBJ2-5; D ambiguous. The CDR3 loop spans 13 amino acids. Trimming removed 3 bases from V and 5 bases from J, with 10 bases in between. For the CDR3, the DNA is TGTGCCAGCAGTTTCGCCCTCGGGGAGACCCAGTACTTC. It translates to CASSFALGETQYF.

This clonotype has a handful of counts. V and J are TRBV3-1 and TRBJ1-5; D ambiguous. Germline lookup yields CDR1 LGHDT and CDR2 YNNKEL (reference sequence). This CDR3 has 15 amino acids. With 1 base removed from V and 4 bases from J, the gap between germline ends came to 11 bases. The CDR3 nucleotides are TGTGCCAGCAGCCAAGGGACCCCATTTAATCAGCCCCAGCATTTT. Translated, it gives CASSQGTPFNQPQHF. Full variable domain (remainder filled in from reference TRBV3-1 and TRBJ1-5): DTAVSQTPKYLVTQMGNDKSIKCEQNLGHDTMYWYKQDSKKFLKIMFSYNNKELIINETVPNRFSPKSPDKAHLNLHINSLELGDSAVYFCASSQGTPFNQPQHFGDGTRLSIL.

The rearrangement joins TRBV27 to TRBJ2-7; D is tentatively TRBD1 or TRBD2 (5 bases each). V dropped 1 base and J dropped 2 bases, with 15 bases sitting between them. Germline lookup yields CDR1 MNHEY and CDR2 SMNVEV (reference sequence). This CDR3 has 16 amino acids. DNA of the CDR3: TGTGCCAGCAGTTTATTTCCGGGACGGACGACCTACGAGCAGTACTTC. Translated: CASSLFPGRTTYEQYF.